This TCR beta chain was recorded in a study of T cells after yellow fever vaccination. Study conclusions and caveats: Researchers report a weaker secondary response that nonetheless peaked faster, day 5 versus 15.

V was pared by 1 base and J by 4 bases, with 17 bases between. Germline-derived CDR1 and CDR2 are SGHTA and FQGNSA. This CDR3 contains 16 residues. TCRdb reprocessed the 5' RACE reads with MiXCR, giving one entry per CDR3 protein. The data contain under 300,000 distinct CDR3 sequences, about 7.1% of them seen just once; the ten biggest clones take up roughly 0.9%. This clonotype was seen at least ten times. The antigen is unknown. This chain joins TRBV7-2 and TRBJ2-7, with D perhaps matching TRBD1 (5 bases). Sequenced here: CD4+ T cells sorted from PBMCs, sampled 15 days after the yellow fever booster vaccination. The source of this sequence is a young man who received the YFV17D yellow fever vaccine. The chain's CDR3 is CASSLVVGRKVYEQYF. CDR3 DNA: TGTGCCAGCAGCTTAGTGGTGGGGCGGAAGGTGTACGAGCAGTACTTC.